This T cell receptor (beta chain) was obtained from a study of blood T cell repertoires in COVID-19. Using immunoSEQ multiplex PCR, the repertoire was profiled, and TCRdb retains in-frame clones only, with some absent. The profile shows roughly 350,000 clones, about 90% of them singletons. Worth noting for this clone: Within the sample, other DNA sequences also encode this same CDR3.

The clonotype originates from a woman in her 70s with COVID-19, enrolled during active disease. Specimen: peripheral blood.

The CDR3 is CASSLQGTYEQYF. The CDR3 bases are TGCGCCAGCAGCTTGCAGGGTACCTACGAGCAGTACTTC. This chain uses TRBV5-1 with TRBJ2-7; maybe TRBD1 (5 bases). V lost 1 base and J lost 2, with 7 bases in between. Germline assignment: CDR1 SGHRS and CDR2 YFSETQ. This CDR3 region has 13 residues.